These T cell receptor beta chains were read from a single sample in a study of somatic mutations in cytotoxic T cells in rheumatoid arthritis. This table comes from immunoSEQ multiplex PCR, and its TCRdb copy is limited to in-frame clones, with some not included. The sample yields about 25,000 clones, roughly 70% seen once. The specimen sequenced was CD8+ T cells sorted from blood. The receptor source for this set is a woman between 18 and 29 years old in good health. CDR3s include the opening cysteine and the closing phenylalanine or tryptophan. The order of the fields is J gene, clone size, D gene, V gene, CDR3 DNA, CDR3 protein. The D gene is left open where the match is weak. Some rows mark clone size as missing; the rest say once, few, many or name a class of expanded clone.

TRBJ1-2	few	.	TRBV4-2	TGTGCCAGCAGCCAAGGGGCAGTCTATGGCTACACCTTC	CASSQGAVYGYTF
TRBJ1-1	.	TRBD1	TRBV5-6	TGTGCCAGCAGGTCGATCTTGGGACAGGGGGAAAAAACTGAAGCTTTCTTT	CASRSILGQGEKTEAFF
TRBJ2-5	.	TRBD2	TRBV28	TGTGCCAGCAGACCCCCGGGGGGGGGAGAGACCCAGTACTTC	CASRPPGGGETQYF
TRBJ2-7	few	TRBD1	TRBV5-4	TGTGCCAGCAGCCCCCGGGACAGAAACTACGAGCAGTACTTC	CASSPRDRNYEQYF
TRBJ2-3	.	.	TRBV9	TGTGCCAGCAGCGTAGGACTGGGGACGACAGATACGCAGTATTTT	CASSVGLGTTDTQYF
TRBJ2-1	few	TRBD1	TRBV28	TGTGCCAGCAGGTGGGACAGTCGCTACAATGAGCAGTTCTTC	CASRWDSRYNEQFF
TRBJ2-1	.	TRBD2	TRBV27	TGTGCCAGCGGACCCGGGACTAGCGCTTACAATGAGCAGTTCTTC	CASGPGTSAYNEQFF
TRBJ1-1	medium-sized	.	TRBV11-2	TGTGCCAGCAGCTTAGGGTTCGCTGAAGCTTTCTTT	CASSLGFAEAFF
TRBJ1-1	.	.	TRBV27	TGTGCCAGCGGGGCAGGACTGAACACTGAAGCTTTCTTT	CASGAGLNTEAFF
TRBJ2-1	.	TRBD1	TRBV9	TGTGCCAGCAGCGGGGACAGGGGCCGGGATGAGCAGTTCTTC	CASSGDRGRDEQFF
TRBJ1-5	.	.	TRBV5-5	TGTGCCAGCAGCTTAGGGGGAGGCAATCAGCCCCAGCATTTT	CASSLGGGNQPQHF
TRBJ2-1	.	.	TRBV7-9	TGTGCCAGCAGCACCACTAGTCTTCGGGTTTACAATGAGCAGTTCTTC	CASSTTSLRVYNEQFF
TRBJ2-2	once	.	TRBV5-4	TGTGCCAGCAGCTTTACCGGAGGCGGGGAGCTGTTTTTT	CASSFTGGGELFF
TRBJ2-1	.	TRBD1	TRBV11-2	TGTGCCAGCAGCCTCGACAGGGTTGAGCAGTTCTTC	CASSLDRVEQFF
TRBJ1-4	.	.	TRBV10-3	TGTGCCATCAGTGACAGGGGAACTAATGAAAAACTGTTTTTT	CAISDRGTNEKLFF